The subject of this entry is one TCR beta chain. What it recognizes is unknown. TCR alpha and TCR beta cDNA libraries carrying sample barcodes and UMIs came from 5'RACE with constant-segment primers. TCRdb re-derived calls from the 5' RACE reads in MiXCR, one entry per CDR3 protein. The table lists some 330,000 distinct CDR3 sequences, 21% of them singletons. These data belong to a study of T-cell memory formation after mild COVID-19. At the level of the study: Clusters were largely donor specific. Findings and limits, study-wide: Day 15 to 85 contractors were CD4/CD8 balanced; later expanders leaned CD4+. CM and EM subsets held most contracting CD4+ clones; EMRA held CD8+ ones.

Sequencing was carried out using PBMCs or a T cell subset sorted from them (not recorded which). This clonotype was sampled from an adult woman who had mild COVID-19 (a few samples of this study predate the infection). Cell type and time point are not known.

The CDR3 DNA follows: TGTGCCAGCAGCTCGATCTCCTACGAGCAGTACTTC. This translates into CASSSISYEQYF. The V call is TRBV7-9, the J call TRBJ2-7; no clear D. There are 12 residues in the CDR3. V shed 4 bases and J shed 0 bases, with 4 bases lying between them. Germline assignment: CDR1 SEHNR and CDR2 FQNEAQ (reference sequence). Drawing the rest from reference TRBV7-9 and TRBJ2-7, the complete variable domain is DTGVSQNPRHKITKRGQNVTFRCDPISEHNRLYWYRQTLGQGPEFLTYFQNEAQLEKSRLLSDRFSAERPKGSFSTLEIQRTEQGDSAMYLCASSSISYEQYFGPGTRLTVT.